A single sample gave rise to the 27 T cell receptor beta chains below, sequenced in a study of blood T cell repertoires in COVID-19. The protocol was immunoSEQ multiplex PCR, while the TCRdb copy is restricted to in-frame clones and leaves out a portion. The table includes 250,000 or so clones, more than 85% detected once. The sample was peripheral blood. The receptors were sampled from a woman in her 70s with active or convalescent COVID-19.

The rearrangement links TRBV20-1 to TRBJ1-1; D ambiguous. CDR1 and CDR2 from the germline V gene are DFQATT and SNEGSKA (reference sequence). The CDR3 spans 11 residues. Trimming cost V 3 bases and J 6 bases, with 8 bases left between them. In nucleotides, the CDR3 is TGCAGTGCTAGGCGACACCCTGAAGCTTTCTTT. Amino acids: CSARRHPEAFF.

This chain joins TRBV6-5 and TRBJ1-1; D gene uncertain. Germline V CDR1 and CDR2: MNHEY, SVGAGI. The CDR3 is 13 residues long. Trimming cost V 11 bases and J 5 bases, with 18 bases left between them. The CDR3 protein is CASSGTEKTEAFF. In nucleotides, the CDR3 is TGTGCCTCCTCGGGAACTGAAAAAACTGAAGCTTTCTTT.

In this sample, this clone turned up once. The V and J genes are TRBV11-2 and TRBJ2-4, with 9 nucleotides matching TRBD1. J lost 5 bases, V lost 3 bases, and 11 bases had no gene match. The length of the CDR3 is 17 residues. Germline CDR1 reads SGHAT; CDR2 reads FQNNGV. CDR3 loop: CASSLNRGRIGENIQYF. CDR3 nucleotides: TGTGCCAGCAGCTTGAACAGGGGGCGTATCGGTGAAAACATTCAGTACTTC.

The V and J genes are TRBV3-1 (or the pseudogene TRBV3-2) and TRBJ1-1, with D possibly being TRBD1 (6 bases). V gave up 8 bases and J gave up 4 bases, with 8 bases separating them. Looked up from germline, CDR1 is LGHDT and CDR2 is YNNKEL (reference sequence). The CDR3 length is 11 residues. CDR3 DNA sequence: TGTGCCAGCGGGGGGGCCACTGAAGCTTTCTTT. Residues: CASGGATEAFF.

V is TRBV9 and J is TRBJ2-2; D is possibly TRBD1 (7 bases). V was pared by 3 bases and J by 3 bases, with 12 bases between. Per germline, CDR1 SGDLS and CDR2 YYNGEE. The CDR3 loop spans 15 amino acids. The CDR3 is CASSAIRGDTGELFF. DNA for the CDR3: TGTGCCAGCAGCGCCATCAGGGGGGACACCGGGGAGCTGTTTTTT. Complete variable domain (other parts from reference TRBV9 and TRBJ2-2): DSGVTQTPKHLITATGQRVTLRCSPRSGDLSVYWYQQSLDQGLQFLIQYYNGEERAKGNILERFSAQQFPDLHSELNLSSLELGDSALYFCASSAIRGDTGELFFGEGSRLTVL.

V gene TRBV14 combines with J gene TRBJ1-1; no clear D gene. The CDR3 length is 13 residues. V lost 2 bases and J 4 bases, leaving 8 bases between the germline ends. The germline V gene encodes CDR1 SGHDN and CDR2 FVKESK. The CDR3 protein is CASSQTPGTEAFF. The CDR3 bases are TGTGCCAGCAGCCAAACTCCGGGCACTGAAGCTTTCTTT. Full variable domain (remainder filled in from reference TRBV14 and TRBJ1-1): EAGVTQFPSHSVIEKGQTVTLRCDPISGHDNLYWYRRVMGKEIKFLLHFVKESKQDESGMPNNRFLAERTGGTYSTLKVQPAELEDSGVYFCASSQTPGTEAFFGQGTRLTVV.

The V gene is TRBV4-2, the J gene TRBJ1-2, with D perhaps TRBD1 (5 bases). CDR3 length: 15 amino acids. Trimming took off 0 bases at V and 2 bases at J, with 10 bases between the two ends. CDR1 is LGHNA, CDR2 YNFKEQ, per germline. The CDR3 sequence: CASSQDHGANYGYTF. The CDR3 nucleotides are TGTGCCAGCAGCCAAGATCATGGGGCAAACTATGGCTACACCTTC.

This clone appeared once. The chain employs TRBV4-3 and TRBJ1-1; TRBD1 agrees at 10 bases. V was pared by 4 bases and J by 4 bases, with 6 bases of the junction left unmatched. The CDR3 consists of 15 residues. Germline V lookup: CDR1 LGHNA, CDR2 YSLEER. CDR3 DNA sequence: TGCGCCAGCAGCCCCCCGGGACAGGGGACCACTGAAGCTTTCTTT. Translating it yields CASSPPGQGTTEAFF.

The rearrangement links TRBV7-3 to TRBJ2-4; D perhaps matches TRBD1 (5 bases). Trimming took 3 bases from V and 9 from J, leaving 12 bases between them. From germline, CDR1 is SGHTA and CDR2 FQGTGA. CDR3 size: 13 residues. The DNA for the CDR3 is TGTGCCAGCAGCTTGGGGCTTGAGGCCATTCAGTACTTC. Protein sequence: CASSLGLEAIQYF.

The chain has TRBV4-3 and TRBJ1-2; no reliable D call. This CDR3 has 14 residues. Trimming stripped 4 bases from V and 6 bases from J, with 15 bases between. CDR1 is LGHNA and CDR2 is YSLEER in the germline V gene. This CDR3 is CASSLVEGGHGYTF. The CDR3 bases are TGCGCCAGCAGCCTCGTGGAGGGAGGACATGGCTACACCTTC.

The rearrangement uses TRBV6-5 and TRBJ1-1; no reliable D call. This CDR3 contains 12 residues. Trimming left V 6 bases short and J 6 bases short, with 11 bases between. Germline V gene lookup returns CDR1 MNHEY and CDR2 SVGAGI. The CDR3 region is CASSHGGAEAFF. CDR3 nucleotide sequence: TGTGCCAGCAGCCACGGCGGGGCTGAAGCTTTCTTT.

This chain joins TRBV5-6 and TRBJ1-2; 8 nucleotides line up with TRBD1. Trimming at V came to 7 bases and at J to 2 bases, leaving 7 bases not matched to a gene. Per germline, CDR1 SGHDT and CDR2 YYEEEE. The CDR3 sequence is 14 residues long. CDR3 nucleotides: TGTGCCAGCTCAGGGCAGGGGGCGAACTATGGCTACACCTTC. It encodes CASSGQGANYGYTF.

The chain combines TRBV6-1 with TRBJ1-2, with D possibly TRBD1 on 5 matching bases. Trimming left V 2 bases short and J 2 bases short, with 9 bases between. CDR1 and CDR2 (germline): MNHNS, SASEGT. The CDR3 covers 14 residues. The CDR3 DNA reads TGTGCCAGCAGTGAATGGGGGGACAACTATGGCTACACCTTC. This sequence encodes CASSEWGDNYGYTF.

J is TRBJ2-4 and V is TRBV7-2, with TRBD2 as a possible D gene (6 bases). CDR1 and CDR2 (germline): SGHTA, FQGNSA. Trimming left V 1 base short and J 7 bases short, with 8 bases between. This CDR3 has 13 amino acids. In nucleotides, the CDR3 is TGTGCCAGCAGCTTAGATGCGGGGAACATTCAGTACTTC. Its protein product is CASSLDAGNIQYF.

The V call is TRBV6-5, the J call TRBJ2-7; 10 bases match TRBD1. V lost 6 bases and J lost 3; bases outside the gene matches: 5. There are 14 residues in the CDR3. CDR1 MNHEY and CDR2 SVGAGI come from the germline V gene. DNA for the CDR3: TGTGCCAGCAGCCGGGGACAGGGGAACTACGAGCAGTACTTC. Its protein product is CASSRGQGNYEQYF.

V is TRBV2 and J is TRBJ2-7; D remains unclear. Germline values: CDR1 SNHLY, CDR2 FYNNEI. The CDR3 runs to 13 residues. V lost 6 bases, J lost 3 bases, and 12 bases lay in between. The CDR3 region is CASRIQIYYEQYF. The CDR3 coding sequence is TGTGCCAGCAGAATACAGATATACTACGAGCAGTACTTC.

The table lists this clone with a few counts. The chain employs TRBV7-8 and TRBJ1-5; D may be TRBD1 (5 bases). The germline V and J ends were trimmed by 5 bases and 3 bases, with 11 bases remaining between them. CDR3 size: 14 residues. The germline gives CDR1 SGHVS, CDR2 FQNEAQ. The DNA for the CDR3 is TGTGCCAGCAGCGCCCAGACAGACAATCAGCCCCAGCATTTT. Protein sequence: CASSAQTDNQPQHF. The full variable domain, rest sourced from reference TRBV7-8 and TRBJ1-5, is GAGVSQSPRYKVAKRGQDVALRCDPISGHVSLFWYQQALGQGPEFLTYFQNEAQLDKSGLPSDRFFAERPEGSVSTLKIQRTQQEDSAVYLCASSAQTDNQPQHFGDGTRLSIL.

V usage is TRBV15 and J usage is TRBJ2-5, with D possibly TRBD2 on 5 matching bases. The germline V and J ends were trimmed by 1 base and 5 bases, with 8 bases remaining between them. Germline CDR1 is LNHNV and CDR2 is YYDKDF (reference sequence). The CDR3 has 13 amino acids. Written as DNA, the CDR3 is TGTGCCACCAGCAGAGGAGGGCGGGAGACCCAGTACTTC. This gives the protein CATSRGGRETQYF.

The chain carries TRBV10-3 and TRBJ2-3; tentatively, D is TRBD2 (6 bases). The V gene's germline CDR1 is ENHRY and CDR2 SYGVKD. Trimming took 3 bases from V and 2 from J, leaving 15 bases between them. This CDR3 is 16 amino acids long. CDR3 residues: CAISERASEHTDTQYF. The DNA of the CDR3 is TGTGCCATCAGTGAACGGGCTAGCGAACACACAGATACGCAGTATTTT.

The chain couples TRBV19 to TRBJ1-5, with 11 bases lining up with TRBD1. The V and J ends lost 8 bases and 9 bases, in that order; junction bases with no gene match: 12. Germline values: CDR1 LNHDA, CDR2 SQIVND (reference sequence). This CDR3 contains 15 residues. The CDR3 DNA reads TGTGCCAGTCGGGACAGGGGGTCCTTGGCGAGGCCCCAGCATTTT. It encodes CASRDRGSLARPQHF.

J is TRBJ2-2 and V is TRBV5-1; TRBD1 aligns across 8 bases. The CDR3 is 15 residues long. The V and J ends lost 1 base and 5 bases, in that order; junction bases with no gene match: 4. CDR1 SGHRS and CDR2 YFSETQ come from the germline V gene. This CDR3 reads CASSLSGGSTGELFF. In DNA, the CDR3 is TGCGCCAGCAGCTTGTCAGGGGGCAGTACCGGGGAGCTGTTTTTT. Looking up the rest from reference TRBV5-1 and TRBJ2-2 gives the full variable domain: KAGVTQTPRYLIKTRGQQVTLSCSPISGHRSVSWYQQTPGQGLQFLFEYFSETQRNKGNFPGRFSGRQFSNSRSEMNVSTLELGDSALYLCASSLSGGSTGELFFGEGSRLTVL.

This chain connects TRBV11-2 to TRBJ2-5; 9 positions match TRBD2. The CDR3 covers 14 residues. Per germline, CDR1 SGHAT and CDR2 FQNNGV. V lost 0 bases and J lost 9; bases outside the gene matches: 5. CDR3 loop: CASSLDSGGAAQYF. As DNA, the CDR3 is TGTGCCAGCAGCTTAGATAGCGGGGGAGCGGCCCAGTACTTC.

The chain couples TRBV6-2 or TRBV6-3 to TRBJ2-7; D perhaps matches TRBD1 (6 bases). CDR1 is MNHEY and CDR2 is SVGEGT in the germline V gene. The CDR3 runs 15 residues. In nucleotides, the CDR3 is TGTGCCAGCAGTTACGGCGACAGGCCGCAGGTCCCCCCACAGGTC. It yields the protein CASSYGDRPQVPPQV.

The chain combines TRBV3-1 (or the pseudogene TRBV3-2) with TRBJ2-1; 12 nucleotides agree with TRBD2. V gave up 7 bases and J gave up 9 bases; unmatched junction bases: 7. This CDR3 contains 14 residues. Germline values: CDR1 LGHDT, CDR2 YNNKEL (reference sequence). CDR3 protein: CASTASGGASEQFF. CDR3 DNA: TGTGCCAGCACCGCTAGCGGGGGGGCGAGTGAGCAGTTCTTC.

This rearrangement joins TRBV24-1 to TRBJ2-7; D gene unclear. This CDR3 has 17 amino acids. Germline V gene data show CDR1 as KGHDR and CDR2 as SFDVKD. V was shortened by 4 bases and J by 1 base, with 19 bases between the two germline ends. As DNA, the CDR3 is TGTGCCACCAGTGACTGTTTTCCGCGCCCTCCTTCCTACGAGCAGTACTTC. Its protein product is CATSDCFPRPPSYEQYF.

V is TRBV5-4 and J is TRBJ2-7; the match to TRBD2 covers 7 bases. Losses at the gene ends were 4 bases for V and 4 bases for J; bases not matched to a gene: 5. This CDR3 is built from 13 residues. CDR1 and CDR2 from the germline V gene are SGHNT and YYREEE (reference sequence). The CDR3 here is CASSPGGGYEQYF. As DNA, the CDR3 is TGTGCCAGCAGCCCGGGGGGAGGATACGAGCAGTACTTC.

The chain carries TRBV2 and TRBJ1-2, with D uncertain. Germline loops: CDR1 SNHLY, CDR2 FYNNEI. This CDR3 is 11 amino acids long. Trimming took 7 bases from V and 8 from J, leaving 11 bases between them. CDR3 region: CASTEARGYTF. The CDR3 DNA is TGTGCCAGCACCGAAGCGAGGGGCTACACCTTC. The whole variable domain, filled in from reference TRBV2 and TRBJ1-2, reads EPEVTQTPSHQVTQMGQEVILRCVPISNHLYFYWYRQILGQKVEFLVSFYNNEISEKSEIFDDQFSVERPDGSNFTLKIRSTKLEDSAMYFCASTEARGYTFGSGTRLTVV.